Listed below are T cell receptor beta chains from one sample, sequenced in a study of shared clonotypes between healthy human individuals. The repertoire was sequenced with immunoSEQ multiplex PCR; TCRdb's copy has only in-frame clones and lacks some. The repertoire holds 2 million to 2.5 million clones, with approximately 93% as singletons. The sequenced material came from naive CD4+ T cells from PBMCs. These receptors were taken from a man in his late teens or twenties in good health. Some clones in this sample may be carry-over from other donors' samples. Both conserved end residues are part of each CDR3. A D gene is named only where the DNA matches it firmly. Expanded clones get a size class; other rows say once, few or many, or leave the size out.

>.|TRBV27|TRBJ2-5|.
TGTGCCAGCAGATGGTTGGGGGAGAGGGGAGAGACCCAGTACTTC
CASRWLGERGETQYF
>.|TRBV4-2|TRBJ2-1|.
TGTGCCAGCAGCCAAGGGTTTAGCTCCTACAATGAGCAGTTCTTC
CASSQGFSSYNEQFF
>.|TRBV5-1|TRBJ2-7|TRBD1
TGCGCCAGCAGCTCCGGACAGGTCCCATACGAGCAGTACTTC
CASSSGQVPYEQYF
>.|TRBV28|TRBJ1-2|TRBD1
TGTGCCAGCAGTTTAGGACAGGGGGCGGGTGGCTACACCTTC
CASSLGQGAGGYTF
>.|TRBV7-3|TRBJ2-2|.
TGTGCCAGCAGCCCCCGCGGGGACACCGGGGAGCTGTTTTTT
CASSPRGDTGELFF
>.|TRBV28|TRBJ2-7|.
TGTGCCAGCAGAAAACGACGGCAAGTTGTCACCTACGAGCAGTACTTC
CASRKRRQVVTYEQYF
>.|TRBV5-4|TRBJ2-2|.
TGTGCCAGCAGAGCTTGGGGTAGCCGGCCCGGGGAGCTGTTTTTT
CASRAWGSRPGELFF
>.|TRBV6-6|TRBJ2-7|TRBD1
TGTGCCAGCAGTGCTGGACAGGCTCAGCAGTACTTC
CASSAGQAQQYF
>.|TRBV5-6|TRBJ1-2|.
TGTGCCAGCAGCTCCGGGGCACAGTGGGGCTACACCTTC
CASSSGAQWGYTF
>.|TRBV28|TRBJ2-4|.
TGTGCCAGCAGTTTTGCCATCGGACAGATAAAAAACATTCAGTACTTC
CASSFAIGQIKNIQYF
>.|TRBV6-1|TRBJ2-7|.
TGTGCCAGCAGTGCCAGAGACTCCTACGAGCAGTACTTC
CASSARDSYEQYF
>.|TRBV28|TRBJ2-7|TRBD2
TGTGCCAGTGGGAGCGGAGCGGGATTCGGGCAGTACTTC
CASGSGAGFGQYF
>.|TRBV21-1|TRBJ2-1|.
TGTGCCAGCAGCAAAGGGATTCCTAGCGGGAGAAATGTTGAGCAGTTCTTC
CASSKGIPSGRNVEQFF
>.|TRBV6-1|TRBJ2-1|TRBD2
TGTGCCAGCAGTGAATCGACTAGCGATGAGCAGTTCTTC
CASSESTSDEQFF
>.|TRBV28|TRBJ2-4|TRBD1
TGTGCCAGTACAGGGGCAGCTCTAGCCAAAAACATTCAGTACTTC
CASTGAALAKNIQYF
>.|TRBV4-1|TRBJ2-7|TRBD2
TGCGCCAGCAGCCAAATAGCGGGAGGGCCATCTCTGTACTTC
CASSQIAGGPSLYF
>.|TRBV6-5|TRBJ1-2|.
TGTGCCAGCAGTTCCGACCGCGGCTACACCTTC
CASSSDRGYTF
>.|TRBV19|TRBJ1-4|.
TGTGCCAGCAAAAATAACCCCCCTAGGAGTGAAAAACTGTTTTTT
CASKNNPPRSEKLFF
>few|TRBV4-2|TRBJ1-4|.
TGTGCCAGCAGCCAAGATGGCAATTCAGAAAAACTGTTTTTT
CASSQDGNSEKLFF
>.|TRBV5-1|TRBJ2-3|TRBD1
TGCGCCAGCAGCATAGACAGGGCGATGGTAACAGATACGCAGTATTTT
CASSIDRAMVTDTQYF
>.|TRBV28|TRBJ2-2|.
TGTGCCAGCAGTCCGTACCGCCGGGGCACCGGGGAGCTGTTTTTT
CASSPYRRGTGELFF
>.|TRBV6-1|TRBJ2-7|TRBD2
TGTGCCAGCAGTGAAGGACTAGCGGAACTCTACGAGCAGTACTTC
CASSEGLAELYEQYF
>.|TRBV27|TRBJ2-7|.
TGTGCCAGCAGTTTGATGGGAGGGGGCATTAGGCAGTACTTC
CASSLMGGGIRQYF
>.|TRBV6-5|TRBJ2-7|.
TGTGCCAGCAGTTACTCGGGGACACTTAAGTCCTACGAGCAGTACTTC
CASSYSGTLKSYEQYF
>.|TRBV6-1|TRBJ2-5|.
TGTGCCAGCAGTGAAGCGCTTCGTCAGGCCCAAGAGACCCAGTACTTC
CASSEALRQAQETQYF
>.|TRBV4-1|TRBJ2-7|.
TGCGCCAGCAGCCAAGATTCCTACGAGCAGTACTTC
CASSQDSYEQYF
>few|TRBV28|TRBJ1-2|TRBD1
TGTGCCATCGACAGGGGAAGTTATGGCTACACCTTC
CAIDRGSYGYTF
>.|TRBV19|TRBJ1-1|.
TGTGCCAGTAGTATGGGCACGTGGAGCACTGAAGCTTTCTTT
CASSMGTWSTEAFF
>.|TRBV4-2|TRBJ1-4|.
TGTGCCAGCAGCCAAGATTCGGCGACTAATGAAAAACTGTTTTTT
CASSQDSATNEKLFF
>.|TRBV6-5|TRBJ1-1|.
TGTGCCAGCAGTTTCGGGGTCAACTCTGAAGCTTTCTTT
CASSFGVNSEAFF
>.|TRBV30|TRBJ2-3|.
TGTGCCTGGAGTGCATCCGTTCCAGATACGCAGTATTTT
CAWSASVPDTQYF
>.|TRBV29-1|TRBJ1-1|.
TGCAGCGCCGGGGGGTTGGGAGGGACTGAAGCTTTCTTT
CSAGGLGGTEAFF
>few|TRBV9|TRBJ1-1|.
TGTGCCAGCAGCGCGGTGAACACTGAAGCTTTCTTT
CASSAVNTEAFF
>.|TRBV5-1|TRBJ1-5|.
TGCGCCAGCAGCTTAGAAGGGGGAAATAGCAATCAGCCCCAGCATTTT
CASSLEGGNSNQPQHF
>.|TRBV7-2|TRBJ1-2|.
TGTGCCAGCAGTCGGATGGGACAAGTATATGGCTACACCTTC
CASSRMGQVYGYTF
>.|TRBV6-1|TRBJ2-2|.
TGTGCCAGCAGTTGGGGGACCGGGGAGCTGTTTTTT
CASSWGTGELFF